Sequencing of this T cell receptor beta chain was carried out in a study of blood T cell repertoires in COVID-19. About the study: Researchers got acute and convalescent COVID-19 samples from the United States, Italy and Spain. PBMCs, B-cell-depleted T cells, or T cells were the source of the cDNA or gDNA that made up the material.

The ends were cut back, 5 bases at V and 3 bases at J, with 11 bases in the middle. Germline V gives CDR1 LNHDA, CDR2 SQIVND (reference sequence). CDR3 length equals 13 residues. Source study methods: Amplifying reference gene primers gave estimates of nucleated cell counts. Measured with immunoSEQ multiplex PCR; TCRdb has only the in-frame clones, and not every one. V and J calls and clone size follow that table, whereas D and trimming were derived from the DNA. The sample includes approximately 350,000 clones, more than 75% seen only once; the top ten take more than 5%. The receptor's source is a woman in her fifties or sixties with COVID-19, enrolled during active disease. Material: peripheral blood. The V gene is TRBV19, the J gene TRBJ2-7; D is perhaps TRBD1 (6 bases). The CDR3: CASSSDSDYEQYF. The DNA of the CDR3 is TGTGCCAGTAGTTCGGACAGCGACTACGAGCAGTACTTC.